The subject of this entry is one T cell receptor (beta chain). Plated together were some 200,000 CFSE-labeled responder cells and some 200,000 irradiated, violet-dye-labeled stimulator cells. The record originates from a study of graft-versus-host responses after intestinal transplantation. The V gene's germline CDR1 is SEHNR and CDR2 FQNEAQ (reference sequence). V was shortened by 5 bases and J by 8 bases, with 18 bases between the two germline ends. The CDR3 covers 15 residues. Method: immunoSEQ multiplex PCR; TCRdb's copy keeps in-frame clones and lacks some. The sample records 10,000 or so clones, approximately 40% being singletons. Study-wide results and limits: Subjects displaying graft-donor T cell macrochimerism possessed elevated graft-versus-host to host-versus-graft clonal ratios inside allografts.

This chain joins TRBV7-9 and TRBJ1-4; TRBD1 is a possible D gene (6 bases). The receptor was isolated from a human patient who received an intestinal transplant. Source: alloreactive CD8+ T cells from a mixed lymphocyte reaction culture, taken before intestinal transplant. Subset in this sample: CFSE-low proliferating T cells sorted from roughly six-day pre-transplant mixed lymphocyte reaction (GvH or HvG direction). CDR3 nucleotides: TGTGCCAGCAGCCATTTAGATGGGGGCGGGGAAAAACTGTTTTTT. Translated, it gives CASSHLDGGGEKLFF.